This paragraph reports one TCR beta chain. Its antigen is still unknown. This sample stems from a study of OX40 agonist ivuxolimab in advanced cancers. Study information: The dose of intravenous ivuxolimab that patients received every 2 weeks ranged from 0.01 to 10 mg/kg. Study results and limitations: With doses of 0.1-3.0 mg/kg, partial responders showed among the lowest clonal expansion.

The data were produced by immunoSEQ multiplex PCR, yet TCRdb's version contains in-frame clones alone and is incomplete. The repertoire holds about 99,000 clones, with 90% to 95% as singletons. This CDR3 spans 18 amino acids. The germline V gene has CDR1 MNHNS and CDR2 SASEGT. V was clipped by 4 bases and J by 4 bases, with 23 bases between them. The chain recombines TRBV6-1 with TRBJ1-3, with D possibly matching TRBD1 (6 bases). The receptor's source is an adult with an advanced solid tumor such as melanoma, head and neck, liver or kidney cancer. Material: CD4+ or CD8+ T cells sorted from blood, obtained in a trial of the OX40 agonist ivuxolimab. CDR3 sequence: CASSVMPPGTTYGNTIYF. As DNA, the CDR3 is TGTGCCAGCAGTGTAATGCCTCCAGGGACAACATACGGAAACACCATATATTTT.